The 12 T cell receptor beta chains below were found in one sample sequenced in a study of T cell changes during pregnancy in multiple sclerosis. The table came from immunoSEQ multiplex PCR; TCRdb's copy has only in-frame clones and leaves some out. The sample lists 85,000 to 130,000 clones, roughly nine tenths occurring once. Here the sequenced sample was peripheral blood, taken in the second trimester of pregnancy. The receptor set was obtained from a female donor with multiple sclerosis, enrolled in a pregnancy study.

This clone was seen once. The chain is built from TRBV6-5 and TRBJ2-1, with 13 bases that match TRBD2. Germline V lookup: CDR1 MNHEY, CDR2 SVGAGI. The CDR3 runs to 15 residues. V shed 5 bases and J 6 bases; nucleotides not matched to a gene: 4. The CDR3 DNA reads as TGTGCCAGCAGTACTCGACTAGCGGGGGGCAATGAGCAGTTCTTC. Protein sequence: CASSTRLAGGNEQFF.

The rearrangement uses TRBV6-5 and TRBJ1-2, with a tentative D call TRBD1 (6 bases). Germline loops: CDR1 MNHEY, CDR2 SVGAGI. The CDR3 extends over 12 amino acids. Trimming pared 2 bases from V and 8 bases from J, leaving 9 bases between. CDR3 amino acids: CASSYRGGGYTF. The CDR3 bases are TGTGCCAGCAGTTACAGGGGGGGCGGCTACACCTTC.

The chain has TRBV23-1 and TRBJ2-7, with D possibly being TRBD2 (6 bases). TRBV23-1 counts as an open reading frame of uncertain function. The V end lost 4 bases, the J end lost 7 bases, and 26 bases lay between the germline ends. This CDR3 region has 17 residues. This chain's CDR3 is CASSRPGLPTYHSEQYF. The DNA of the CDR3 is TGCGCCAGCAGTCGCCCGGGACTTCCAACATACCACAGTGAGCAGTACTTC.

The rearrangement joins TRBV11-2 to TRBJ1-2; the D is unclear. Looked up from germline, CDR1 is SGHAT and CDR2 is FQNNGV. V was trimmed by 5 bases and J by 5 bases, leaving 12 bases between them. The CDR3 length is 13 residues. CDR3 region: CASSPRTGYGYTF. For the CDR3, the DNA is TGTGCCAGCAGCCCTCGGACGGGATATGGCTACACCTTC.

The gene calls are TRBV5-1 and TRBJ2-1; D is possibly TRBD2 (7 bases). V gave up 4 bases and J gave up 9 bases, with 17 bases separating them. The germline V gene has CDR1 SGHRS and CDR2 YFSETQ. The CDR3 loop spans 14 amino acids. This CDR3 is CASSLGGLSSEQFF. In DNA, the CDR3 is TGCGCCAGCAGCCTGGGGGGGCTCAGTAGTGAGCAGTTCTTC.

The chain uses TRBV4-2 and TRBJ1-1, with 9 bases matching TRBD1. V was pared by 4 bases and J by 1 base, with 4 bases of the junction left unmatched. The CDR3 extends over 15 amino acids. Germline V gene sequence: CDR1 LGHNA, CDR2 YNFKEQ. The CDR3 bases are TGTGCCAGCAGCCGGACGGGACAGGGGAACACTGAAGCTTTCTTT. The encoded protein is CASSRTGQGNTEAFF.

The chain is built from TRBV6-4 and TRBJ2-6, with 8 nucleotides matching TRBD1. V was pared by 6 bases and J by 2 bases, with 6 bases of the junction left unmatched. Germline-derived CDR1 and CDR2 are MRHNA and SNTAGT. The CDR3 length is 16 residues. Written as DNA, the CDR3 is TGTGCCAGCAGCCCGGACAGGGAAACTGGGGCCAACGTCCTGACTTTC. It yields the protein CASSPDRETGANVLTF.

This clone was observed once. V is TRBV27 and J is TRBJ2-7, with 11 bases matching TRBD2. CDR1 is MNHEY and CDR2 is SMNVEV in the germline V gene (reference sequence). The CDR3 spans 16 residues. Unmatched junction bases numbered 12, after V lost 6 bases and J lost 5 bases. In nucleotides, the CDR3 is TGTGCCAGCAGCCTAGCGGGGGGACCTCTTCTCAACGAGCAGTACTTC. Its translation is CASSLAGGPLLNEQYF.

The V call is TRBV6-5, the J call TRBJ2-7; D gene ambiguous. This CDR3 comprises 15 residues. Per the germline V gene, CDR1 is MNHEY and CDR2 is SVGAGI. V was cut by 6 bases and J by 5 bases, with 20 bases left in between. The CDR3 DNA reads as TGTGCCAGCAGCCCGAAAGACGAGGCCTACGACGAGCAGTACTTC. Its protein is CASSPKDEAYDEQYF.

The V and J genes are TRBV6-1 and TRBJ1-1, with D maybe TRBD1 (5 bases). Trimming cost V 0 bases and J 5 bases, with 7 bases left between them. This CDR3 comprises 13 residues. Germline lookup yields CDR1 MNHNS and CDR2 SASEGT. In DNA, the CDR3 is TGTGCCAGCAGTGAAGCGCGGGGGACTGAAGCTTTCTTT. Amino acid sequence: CASSEARGTEAFF.

This clone was counted a single time. V usage is TRBV2 and J usage is TRBJ2-5; 9 nucleotides agree with TRBD1. There are 14 residues in the CDR3. J was trimmed by 5 bases and V by 6 bases; bases with no gene match: 7. Per the germline V gene, CDR1 is SNHLY and CDR2 is FYNNEI. The CDR3 spells CASSRDRAQETQYF. CDR3 in DNA: TGTGCCAGCAGCAGGGACAGGGCCCAGGAGACCCAGTACTTC. The entire variable domain, with the rest obtained from reference TRBV2 and TRBJ2-5, is as follows: EPEVTQTPSHQVTQMGQEVILRCVPISNHLYFYWYRQILGQKVEFLVSFYNNEISEKSEIFDDQFSVERPDGSNFTLKIRSTKLEDSAMYFCASSRDRAQETQYFGPGTRLLVL.

The chain combines TRBV5-6 with TRBJ1-2; 10 bases agree with TRBD1. The V and J ends lost 0 bases and 8 bases, in that order; junction bases with no gene match: 10. Germline CDR1 and CDR2: SGHDT and YYEEEE. CDR3 size: 16 residues. The CDR3 nucleotides read TGTGCCAGCAGCTTGGTATCGACAGGGGGCGGAGAAGGCTACACCTTC. Protein sequence: CASSLVSTGGGEGYTF.